Reported below is one TCR beta chain. The antigen remains undetermined. Trimming cost V 4 bases and J 3 bases, with 18 bases left between them. The CDR3 sequence is 16 residues long. Per the germline V gene, CDR1 is SGDLS and CDR2 is YYNGEE. The sample is drawn from a study of T cell responses to AZD1222 COVID-19 vaccine. Study findings and constraints: Scientists sampled the repertoires only once the peak T cell response had passed. Clonal diversity may have been underestimated, and the donors were mostly white British, with more females than males. Among vaccine-associated CD4 TCRs, coverage spanned spike, with dominance at 160-218 and 743-854. Within unmutated variant regions lay the reported targets of nearly half of spike-specific TCRs.

The table came from immunoSEQ multiplex PCR; TCRdb's copy has only in-frame clones and leaves some out. The table has over 45,000 clones, around 85% seen once. The rearrangement links TRBV9 to TRBJ2-3, with D perhaps TRBD1 (6 bases). The starting material was peripheral blood, obtained on day 0 of MenACWY control vaccination. The clonotype comes from an adult in good health. Written as DNA, the CDR3 is TGTGCCAGCAGCCCTGATACAGGGCTTGGGACAGATACGCAGTATTTT. This codes for CASSPDTGLGTDTQYF.